These T cell receptor beta chains were read from a single sample in a study of brain T cells in children with intractable seizures. Measured with immunoSEQ multiplex PCR; TCRdb has only the in-frame clones, and not every one. This table holds tens of thousands of clones, 90% to 95% found once. Sequencing was performed on peripheral blood, taken at surgery. The source is a boy aged 10-17 years with focal cortical dysplasia and intractable seizures. CDR3s leave out the opening cysteine and the closing phenylalanine or tryptophan. A D gene is named only where the DNA matches it firmly. Some rows mark clone size as missing; the rest say once, few, many or name a class of expanded clone.

CDR3 protein,V gene,D gene,clone size,J gene
ATSDLLQDPPYGYT,TRBV24-1,-,-,TRBJ1-2
ASSSGTGISVDTQY,TRBV5-4,TRBD1,-,TRBJ2-3
ASRGTGGEHYGYT,TRBV3-1/TRBV3-2,TRBD1,-,TRBJ1-2
ASSLDREREKLF,TRBV2,TRBD1,-,TRBJ1-4
SVEPGTGGRPGPNTEAF,TRBV29-1,TRBD1,-,TRBJ1-1
ASSLVLNTGELF,TRBV5-5,-,-,TRBJ2-2
ASQGAYGYT,TRBV19,TRBD1,-,TRBJ1-2
ASSPDVAGGDEQF,TRBV5-1,TRBD2,-,TRBJ2-1
SAADPGKLF,TRBV20-1,-,-,TRBJ1-4
ASSQEGRGQPQH,TRBV4-1,-,-,TRBJ1-5
ASSQERLAGYT,TRBV14,-,-,TRBJ1-2
AISDGVGYT,TRBV10-3,-,-,TRBJ1-2
ASSSSGTGFGYT,TRBV7-9,TRBD1,-,TRBJ1-2
ATSDRTGGTGELF,TRBV24-1,TRBD1,-,TRBJ2-2
ASLLGGAHYGYT,TRBV28,-,once,TRBJ1-2
ASRLAIGGFSSSGSVSSYNEQF,TRBV5-1,TRBD2,-,TRBJ2-1
ASSPAGGGEQF,TRBV7-3,TRBD2,-,TRBJ2-1
ASSTRGASSNEQF,TRBV9,-,-,TRBJ2-1
ATSRGGRETQY,TRBV15,-,-,TRBJ2-5
ASRQDVYRGRERRTEAF,TRBV3-1/TRBV3-2,TRBD1,-,TRBJ1-1
ASSLGGLDGSRPQH,TRBV18,-,-,TRBJ1-5
ASSEAPLTTNEQF,TRBV2,-,-,TRBJ2-1
ASSLVNTGELF,TRBV5-4,-,-,TRBJ2-2
ASSLSAGGQETQY,TRBV27,TRBD2,-,TRBJ2-5
ASSSGTGGANTGELF,TRBV5-5,TRBD1,-,TRBJ2-2
ASTRDRENQPQH,TRBV19,TRBD1,-,TRBJ1-5
ASSPGGSSTDTQY,TRBV5-4,TRBD2,-,TRBJ2-3
ASSFRQGARNEQF,TRBV28,TRBD1,-,TRBJ2-1
ASRPLGDTEAF,TRBV9,-,-,TRBJ1-1
ASSSFEGGSYNEQF,TRBV7-9,-,-,TRBJ2-1
AANPGGGRAEAF,TRBV6-5,-,-,TRBJ1-1
ASSLSIAGGTDTQY,TRBV5-1,TRBD2,-,TRBJ2-3
ASSQGRARSSYNEQF,TRBV4-1,-,-,TRBJ2-1
ASSPPGGALRAF,TRBV18,-,once,TRBJ1-1
ASSPATNEKLF,TRBV18,-,-,TRBJ1-4
ASSLGQHAQPQH,TRBV6-5,TRBD1,-,TRBJ1-5
ASIRGGHTIY,TRBV6-5,-,-,TRBJ1-3
ATSEGGIQY,TRBV24-1,-,-,TRBJ2-4
ASTASQRLFTDTQY,TRBV5-1,-,-,TRBJ2-3
ASRRGGSSYEQY,TRBV6-5,TRBD2,-,TRBJ2-7
ASSPGLFTDTQY,TRBV27,-,-,TRBJ2-3